This T cell receptor beta chain was obtained from a study of siplizumab effects on memory and regulatory T cells (dated by TCRdb to between 2018 and 2021). Notes on the research overall: The effect of the anti-CD2 antibody siplizumab on alloreactive T-cell subsets was examined in allogeneic mixed lymphocyte reactions constructed from human PBMCs.

Study-wide conclusions, independent of this receptor: Of the alloreactive CD4+ clones that could be mapped, the Treg-derived share averaged roughly 69% with siplizumab compared with 25% to 30% in control reactions. The cumulative frequency of alloreactive sequences that could be traced back to unstimulated CD4+ memory T cells was significantly reduced by siplizumab. Because sequences at frequencies below about 10^-5 were poorly captured, only a minor fraction of alloreactive clones could be mapped back to unstimulated subsets. For roughly 75-97% of proliferating CD4+ or CD8+ clones, no naive or memory phenotype could be assigned. Unstimulated naive T cells appeared more diverse than memory T cells, and naive cells seemed to contribute substantially to the alloresponse. The suppressive function of proliferating Tregs from siplizumab cultures was not functionally confirmed.

The germline V gene provides CDR1 MNHNS and CDR2 SASEGT. The germline V and J ends show losses of 10 bases and 0 bases respectively, and no gene match explains 11 bases of the junction. Inclusive of the bounding cysteine and phenylalanine, the CDR3 is 15 residues long. Here the CDR3 DNA is all that survives: 45 bases in frame from base 1. In addition, sequencing in three donor pairs included unstimulated CD8+ effector memory subsets alongside CD4+ naive, CD8+ naive, CD8+ TEMRA and CD4+ memory subsets. Sorted unstimulated T cells and proliferating T cells recovered from mixed lymphocyte reactions were subjected to TCRbeta CDR3 sequencing. Fresh whole blood from around 11 HLA-typed healthy donors was used to isolate PBMCs. On this clone itself: This receptor's antigen is unknown. Per-base qualities were not stored, and no clone one base away is much larger.

Receptor libraries were prepared by the immunoSEQ multiplex PCR assay. Each sample had around 100,000 TCR templates assayed by the deep sequencing platform. Genomic DNA extracted from sorted T cells was used for TCRbeta CDR3 sequencing. On the study's bioinformatics: Clonal analysis of TCRbeta CDR3 data was done in the R programming language. Comparing unstimulated samples against CFSE-low samples taken after the reaction was how alloreactive CD4+ and CD8+ clones were defined. Regulatory or non-regulatory origin of alloreactive CD4+ clones was assigned by matching sequences to the sorted unstimulated Treg and non-Treg repertoires. TCRdb stores this immuneACCESS table with in-frame sequences only. Part of the clones is absent; in the studies checked, under half of the shortfall reflects unresolved V genes, and no reason is known for the rest. That table is the source of V, J and clone size, and D and trimming were worked out from the DNA. The sample table records around 61,000 clones; 95% to 98% of these occur just once. The ten largest clones represent 1.1% of the sample.

This sequence uses TRBV6-1 and TRBJ1-1, with TRBD1 identical over 7 junction bases. The TCR sequence derives from a human donor in good health. The source material was naive CD8+ T cells sorted from blood. The cell subset or site label of this sample denotes: unstimulated naive T cells. Read as DNA, the sequence is TGTGCCACCCGACCTGAAGGGGGCATGAACACTGAAGCTTTCTTT. The resulting protein is CATRPEGGMNTEAFF.